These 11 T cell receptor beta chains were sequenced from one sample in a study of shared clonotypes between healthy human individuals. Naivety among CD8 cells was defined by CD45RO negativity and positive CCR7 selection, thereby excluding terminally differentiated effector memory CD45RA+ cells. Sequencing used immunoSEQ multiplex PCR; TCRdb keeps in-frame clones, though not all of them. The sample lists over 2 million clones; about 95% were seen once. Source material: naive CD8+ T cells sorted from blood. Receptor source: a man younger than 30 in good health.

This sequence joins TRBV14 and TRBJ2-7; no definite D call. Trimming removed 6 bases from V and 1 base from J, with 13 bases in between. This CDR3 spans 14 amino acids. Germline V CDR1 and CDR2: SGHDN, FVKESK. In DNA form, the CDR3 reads TGTGCCAGCAGAGGCCGAGACATGTCCTACGAGCAGTACTTC. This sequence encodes CASRGRDMSYEQYF.

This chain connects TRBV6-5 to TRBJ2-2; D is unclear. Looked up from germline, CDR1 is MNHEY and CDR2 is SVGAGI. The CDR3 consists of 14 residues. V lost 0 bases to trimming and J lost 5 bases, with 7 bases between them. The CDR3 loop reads CASSYSTQTGELFF. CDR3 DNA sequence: TGTGCCAGCAGTTACTCTACACAAACCGGGGAGCTGTTTTTT.

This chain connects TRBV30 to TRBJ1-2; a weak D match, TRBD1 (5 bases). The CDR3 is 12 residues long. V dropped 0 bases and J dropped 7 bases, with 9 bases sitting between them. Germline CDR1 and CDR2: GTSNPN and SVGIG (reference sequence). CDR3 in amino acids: CAWSVGVGGYTF. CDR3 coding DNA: TGTGCCTGGAGTGTAGGGGTTGGTGGCTACACCTTC. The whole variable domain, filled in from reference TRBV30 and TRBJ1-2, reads SQTIHQWPATLVQPVGSPLSLECTVEGTSNPNLYWYRQAAGRGLQLLFYSVGIGQISSEVPQNLSASRPQDRQFILSSKKLLLSDSGFYLCAWSVGVGGYTFGSGTRLTVV.

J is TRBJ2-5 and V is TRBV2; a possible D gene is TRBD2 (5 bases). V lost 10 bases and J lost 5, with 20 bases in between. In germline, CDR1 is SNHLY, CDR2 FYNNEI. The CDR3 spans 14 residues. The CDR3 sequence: CATTRGYTGETQYF. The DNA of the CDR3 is TGTGCCACCACAAGAGGGTACACCGGCGAGACCCAGTACTTC.

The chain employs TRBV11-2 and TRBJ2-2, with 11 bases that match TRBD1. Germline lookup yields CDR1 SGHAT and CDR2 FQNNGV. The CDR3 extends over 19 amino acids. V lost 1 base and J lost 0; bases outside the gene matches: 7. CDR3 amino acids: CASSLAGTGGYTNTGELFF. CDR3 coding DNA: TGTGCCAGCAGCTTAGCCGGGACAGGGGGGTACACGAACACCGGGGAGCTGTTTTTT.

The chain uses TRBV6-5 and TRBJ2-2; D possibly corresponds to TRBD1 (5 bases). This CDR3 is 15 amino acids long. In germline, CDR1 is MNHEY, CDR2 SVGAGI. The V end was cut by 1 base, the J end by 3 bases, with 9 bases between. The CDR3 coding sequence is TGTGCCAGCAGTTACTGGCAGGGCTACACCGGGGAGCTGTTTTTT. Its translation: CASSYWQGYTGELFF.

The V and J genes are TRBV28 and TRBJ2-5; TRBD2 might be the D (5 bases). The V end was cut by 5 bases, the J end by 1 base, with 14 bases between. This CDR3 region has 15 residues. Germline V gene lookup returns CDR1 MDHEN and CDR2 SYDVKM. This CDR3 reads CASSPTGLIQETQYF. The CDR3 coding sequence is TGTGCCAGCAGTCCAACTGGACTGATCCAAGAGACCCAGTACTTC. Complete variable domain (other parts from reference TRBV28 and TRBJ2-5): DVKVTQSSRYLVKRTGEKVFLECVQDMDHENMFWYRQDPGLGLRLIYFSYDVKMKEKGDIPEGYSVSREKKERFSLILESASTNQTSMYLCASSPTGLIQETQYFGPGTRLLVL.

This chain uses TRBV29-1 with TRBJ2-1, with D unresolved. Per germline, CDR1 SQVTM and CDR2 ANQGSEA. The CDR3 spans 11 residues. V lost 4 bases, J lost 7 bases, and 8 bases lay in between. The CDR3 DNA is TGCAGCGTTGGGGTTATTAATGAGCAGTTCTTC. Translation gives CSVGVINEQFF.

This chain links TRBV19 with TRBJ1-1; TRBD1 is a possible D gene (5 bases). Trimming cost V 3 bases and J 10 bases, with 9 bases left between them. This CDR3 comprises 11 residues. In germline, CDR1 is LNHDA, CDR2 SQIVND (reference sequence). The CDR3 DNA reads TGTGCCAGTAGTATTGGGACGGGAGCTTTCTTT. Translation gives CASSIGTGAFF.

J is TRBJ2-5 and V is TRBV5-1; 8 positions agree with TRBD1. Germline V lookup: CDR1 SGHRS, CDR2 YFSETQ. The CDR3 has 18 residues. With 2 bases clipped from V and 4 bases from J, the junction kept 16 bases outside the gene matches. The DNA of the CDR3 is TGCGCCAGCAGCTTACGCGGTCCGGGACAGGAGGAGGGAGAGACCCAGTACTTC. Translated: CASSLRGPGQEEGETQYF.

The CDR3 region is CASSPHQGGMNTEAFF. CDR3 coding DNA: TGTGCCAGCAGTCCTCACCAAGGGGGGATGAACACTGAAGCTTTCTTT. The V and J genes are TRBV28 and TRBJ1-1, with D maybe TRBD1 (6 bases). The V gene's germline CDR1 is MDHEN and CDR2 SYDVKM. Between the trimmed V and J ends, which lost 5 bases and 0 bases, there was a span of 16 bases. The CDR3 covers 16 residues.